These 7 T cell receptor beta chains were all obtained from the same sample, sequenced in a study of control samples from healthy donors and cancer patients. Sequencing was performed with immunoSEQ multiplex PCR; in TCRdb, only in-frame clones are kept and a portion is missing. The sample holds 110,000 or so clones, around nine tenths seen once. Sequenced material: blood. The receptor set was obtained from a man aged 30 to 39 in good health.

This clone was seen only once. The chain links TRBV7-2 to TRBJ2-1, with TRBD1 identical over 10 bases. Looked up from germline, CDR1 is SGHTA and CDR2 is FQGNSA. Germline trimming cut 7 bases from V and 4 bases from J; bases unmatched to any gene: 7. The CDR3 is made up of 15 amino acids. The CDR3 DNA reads TGTGCCAGCACCCCGGACAGGGGGTCTTACAATGAGCAGTTCTTC. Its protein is CASTPDRGSYNEQFF.

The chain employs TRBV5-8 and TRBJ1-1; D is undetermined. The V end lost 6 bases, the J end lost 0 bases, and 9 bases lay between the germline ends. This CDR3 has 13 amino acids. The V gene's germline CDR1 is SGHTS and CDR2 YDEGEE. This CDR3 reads CASNSVMNTEAFF. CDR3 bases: TGTGCCAGCAACTCAGTTATGAACACTGAAGCTTTCTTT. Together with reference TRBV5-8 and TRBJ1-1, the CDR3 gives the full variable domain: EAGVTQSPTHLIKTRGQQATLRCSPISGHTSVYWYQQALGLGLQFLLWYDEGEERNRGNFPPRFSGRQFPNYSSELNVNALELEDSALYLCASNSVMNTEAFFGQGTRLTVV.

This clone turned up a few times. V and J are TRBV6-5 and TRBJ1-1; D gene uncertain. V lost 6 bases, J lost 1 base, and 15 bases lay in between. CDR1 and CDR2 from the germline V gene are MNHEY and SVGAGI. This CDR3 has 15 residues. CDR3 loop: CASRTNLRGNTEAFF. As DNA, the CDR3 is TGTGCCAGCAGGACCAATTTAAGAGGGAACACTGAAGCTTTCTTT.

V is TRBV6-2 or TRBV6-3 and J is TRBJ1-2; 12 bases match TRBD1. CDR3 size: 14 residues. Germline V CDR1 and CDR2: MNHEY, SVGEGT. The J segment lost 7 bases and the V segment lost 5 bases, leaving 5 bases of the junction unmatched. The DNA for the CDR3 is TGTGCCAGCAGTCCCGGGACAGGGGGCTTTGGCTACACCTTC. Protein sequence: CASSPGTGGFGYTF.

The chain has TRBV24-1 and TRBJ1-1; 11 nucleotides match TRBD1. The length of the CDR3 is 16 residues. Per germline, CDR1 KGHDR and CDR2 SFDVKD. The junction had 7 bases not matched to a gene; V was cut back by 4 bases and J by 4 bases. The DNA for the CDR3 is TGTGCCACCAGTGAGAGCGCCGGGACAGGGGGCACTGAAGCTTTCTTT. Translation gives CATSESAGTGGTEAFF.

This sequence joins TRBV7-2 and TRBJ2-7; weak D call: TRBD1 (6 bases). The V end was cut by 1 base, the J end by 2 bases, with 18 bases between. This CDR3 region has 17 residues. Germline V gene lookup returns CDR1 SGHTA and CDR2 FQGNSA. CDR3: CASSLVQTGLSTYEQYF. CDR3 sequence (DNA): TGTGCCAGCAGCTTAGTTCAGACAGGTCTTTCCACCTACGAGCAGTACTTC.

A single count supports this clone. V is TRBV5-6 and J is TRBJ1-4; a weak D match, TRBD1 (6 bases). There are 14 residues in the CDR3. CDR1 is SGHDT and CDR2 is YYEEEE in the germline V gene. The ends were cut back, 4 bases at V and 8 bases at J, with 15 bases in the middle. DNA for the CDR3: TGTGCCAGCAGCCCCCGAAGGGGGGGGGAAAAACTGTTTTTT. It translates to CASSPRRGGEKLFF.